This TCR beta chain was identified during a study of CD8 T cells in ankylosing spondylitis. The CDR3 sequence is 12 residues long. Study-wide findings and caveats: Typical of ankylosing spondylitis blood, it appeared, was a TCR beta motif of under 10 highly homologous variants.

Molecular-barcoded quantitative 5'-RACE produced these TCR beta libraries. TCRdb re-derived calls from the 5' RACE reads in MiXCR, one entry per CDR3 protein. The table has 250,000 to 300,000 distinct CDR3 sequences, around 20% seen once; the top ten hold 7.5% to 9.5%. Regarding this clonotype: Its antigen remains unidentified. The junction does not match germline at one end; this may be a read error.

The chain carries TRBV12-3 or TRBV12-4 and TRBJ2-1, with a tentative D call TRBD1 (5 bases). The TCR comes from a male donor with ankylosing spondylitis or in good health (not recorded which). The sample taken for sequencing was blood, either unsorted or a sorted T cell fraction (not recorded which). The chain's CDR3 is CANSLRGDEQFF. In DNA form, the CDR3 reads TGTGCCAACAGTTTAAGGGGTGATGAGCAGTTCTTC.